This T cell receptor beta chain appears in the sequencing data of a study of T cells in Graves' hyperthyroidism and ophthalmopathy (dated by TCRdb to between 2018 and 2020). Turning to the overall study: Peripheral blood was collected at initial diagnosis, before any treatment. To identify TCR V-J signatures that set the groups apart, the researchers used a discovery cohort of about a hundred patients, made up of fewer than 50 with Graves' ophthalmopathy and about 59 with stable Graves' hyperthyroidism. An independent validation cohort of around 19 hyperthyroidism patients and 15 or so patients who later progressed to ophthalmopathy tested prospective prediction of ophthalmopathy. For training and testing, the 80 to 100 patients in the discovery cohort were randomly divided in a 7:3 ratio. In addition, the study compared T-cell repertoires in thyroid tissue and in blood from several Graves' hyperthyroidism patients. After sampling, hyperthyroidism patients received methimazole starting at 30 mg daily, and ophthalmopathy patients received high-dose intravenous methylprednisolone. The paper describes TCR Vbeta CDR3 sequencing of roughly 130 peripheral blood samples, made up of some 42 ophthalmopathy patients, roughly 75 hyperthyroidism patients and 17 progressor patients. The full study reports these points: In validation, the model predicted progression to ophthalmopathy with over 60% sensitivity and less than 75% specificity, a median of about six months before onset. Ophthalmopathy was separated from stable hyperthyroidism by a 13 V-J signature model, with around 90% sensitivity and approximately 81% specificity obtained in cross-validation and 80%/75% obtained in testing. No statistical method was used to fix the sample size in advance, and group allocation was not hidden from the investigators. Most expanded thyroid clonotypes (frequency above 0.001) were also detected in blood, suggesting blood repertoires may reflect thyroid immune responses.

This clonotype appeared many times. It has no known antigen specificity. Within one base of it there is no much larger clone, and no base qualities were kept. The germline V gene supplies CDR1 SNHLY and CDR2 FYNNEI. The CDR3 covers 15 residues, taking in both the cysteine and the phenylalanine. The DNA shown is the 45-base CDR3, in frame from base 1. The germline V and J ends show losses of 6 bases and 10 bases respectively, and no gene match explains 10 bases of the junction. TCR beta CDR3 regions were amplified from RNA transcripts. A first-round RT-PCR of the TCR CDR3 used the HTBI primer set with the Qiagen OneStep RT-PCR kit. Libraries were constructed in a second round of multiplex PCR, after which size selection and purification were performed. Paired-end sequencing of the libraries was performed with 100 bp reads on an Illumina HiSeq2000. In the paper's pipeline: SOAPnuke was used to process the raw data, throwing out any read that contained adapters or uncalled bases, had a mean Phred below 15, or lacked an exact constant-primer or identifier match. COPE v1.2.5 was used to merge the high-quality paired reads, and each unique nucleotide sequence was defined as a clonotype. Clonotypes were aligned to IMGT TRBV, TRBD and TRBJ reference segments using MiTCR v1.1. The analysis was restricted to V-J combinations with a frequency above 0.0001, which together covered 99% to 99.2% of the repertoires. The TCS score was defined as the ratio of F50 (clonal expansion) to E x V (chaos), calculated using BLOSUM62-based TCRdist between CDR3 peptides within each V-J. Welch's t-statistics and random forest reduced 514 V-J features to 13, which were used in a naive Bayes classifier (R e1071). Starting from the raw public reads, TCRdb applied fastp trimming at Q25, assembled clones with MiXCR and retained in-frame beta chains. CDR3 protein sequences are deduplicated, and each keeps its most common genes and DNA. V and J calls and clone size were set by TCRdb, not the authors. Here the sample has about 380,000 distinct CDR3 sequences; approximately 18% occur a single time. The ten largest clones represent 40% of the sample.

Ophthalmopathy patients had moderately to severely active disease, Clinical Activity Score of at least 3, NOSPECS grade of at least 4, and duration under 3 months. Exclusion was applied to patients with uncontrolled infections, other autoimmune diseases, pregnancy or lactation. Clinical symptoms, serum thyroxine and TRAb, thyroid ultrasound, and orbital computed tomography formed the basis for the diagnoses. PBMCs were separated from roughly 10 ml of fresh peripheral blood using Ficoll-Paque density gradient centrifugation. Total RNA was extracted with Trizol reagent, and quality was checked on an Agilent 2100 Bioanalyzer.

This clonotype was sampled from a man between 18 and 35 years old with Graves' ophthalmopathy. The rearrangement joined TRBV2 to TRBJ2-1, with 12 bases matching TRBD2. Input material: blood. The DNA sequence is as follows: TGTGCCAGCAGGGGCACTAGCGGGGGGCTAGAAGAGCAGTTCTTC. This codes for CASRGTSGGLEEQFF.